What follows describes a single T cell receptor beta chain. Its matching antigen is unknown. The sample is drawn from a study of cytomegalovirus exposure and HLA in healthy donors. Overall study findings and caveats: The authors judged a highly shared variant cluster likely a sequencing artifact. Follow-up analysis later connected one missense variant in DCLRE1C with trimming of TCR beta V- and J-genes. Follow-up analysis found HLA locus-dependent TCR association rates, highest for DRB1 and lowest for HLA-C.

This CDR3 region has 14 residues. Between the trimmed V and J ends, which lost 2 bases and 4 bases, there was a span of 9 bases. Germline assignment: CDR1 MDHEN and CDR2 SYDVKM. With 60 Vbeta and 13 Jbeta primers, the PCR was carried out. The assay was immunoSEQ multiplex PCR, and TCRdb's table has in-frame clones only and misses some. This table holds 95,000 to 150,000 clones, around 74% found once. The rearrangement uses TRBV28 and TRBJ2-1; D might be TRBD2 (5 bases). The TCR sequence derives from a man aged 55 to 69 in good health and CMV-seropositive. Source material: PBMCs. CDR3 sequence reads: CASSLQRSYNEQFF. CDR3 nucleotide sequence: TGTGCCAGCAGTTTACAGCGGTCGTACAATGAGCAGTTCTTC.